This TCR beta chain emerged from a study of neoadjuvant anti-PD-1 for oral cavity cancer. Study summary: Non-progressing patients received a fourth nivolumab dose near day 43, then surgery on days 50-56.

Blood libraries mostly used roughly 500 ng genomic DNA, six replicates each. Profiled with immunoSEQ multiplex PCR; TCRdb holds only in-frame clones, not every one. The sample consists of tens of thousands of clones, around 83% of them appearing once. This clone was observed a few times. The patients had HPV-negative, locally advanced oral cavity squamous cell carcinoma. V gave up 0 bases and J gave up 4 bases; unmatched junction bases: 3. Germline CDR1 and CDR2: SGHAT and FQNNGV. There are 15 residues in the CDR3. The sequences come from PBMCs, collected before nivolumab (anti-PD-1) treatment. The chain is built from TRBV11-2 and TRBJ2-1; 7 bases match TRBD2. The receptor was derived from a person aged 40 to 85 with oral cavity squamous cell carcinoma. The CDR3 sequence: CASSLDRLAYNEQFF. DNA of the CDR3: TGTGCCAGCAGCTTAGATAGACTAGCATACAATGAGCAGTTCTTC.